Following are 8 T cell receptor beta chains from one sample sequenced in a study of Ad26.COV2.S vaccination and SARS-CoV-2 variants (TCRdb year 2021). The sample's treatment or condition label, in plain terms: about 20 received Ad26.COV2.S at low or high dose, single or two shots; about five received placebo; per-sample allocation not given. Repertoires of vaccine and placebo recipients were sequenced from samples collected on day 63 after the first injection. The protocol used for the library was the immunoSEQ multiplex PCR assay. Sourced from immuneACCESS, this table was stored by TCRdb with only in-frame sequences that have V and J called. A share of the clones is absent; for the studies checked, an unresolved V gene accounts for under half, and the remainder has no known explanation. The sample data list nearly 400,000 clones, and about 89% of these were observed just once. About 1.9% of the sample rests with the top ten.

The sample here was peripheral blood, taken in a trial of Ad26.COV2.S vaccine versus placebo. The receptor source for this set is a person aged 18 to 59 who received the Ad26.COV2.S COVID-19 vaccine or a placebo.

V is TRBV12-3 or TRBV12-4 and J is TRBJ2-7; D possibly corresponds to TRBD2 (5 bases). With 6 bases removed from V and 4 bases from J, the gap between germline ends came to 7 bases. This CDR3 region has 11 residues. The CDR3 DNA reads as TGTGCCAGCAGACGCGGGTACGAGCAGTACTTC. Its translation is CASRRGYEQYF.

This chain links TRBV10-3 with TRBJ1-5; TRBD1 matches 11 bases. The germline V gene has CDR1 ENHRY and CDR2 SYGVKD. J gave up 6 bases and V 6 bases, and 4 bases lay outside the gene matches. The CDR3 runs 14 residues. Here the CDR3 reads CAISGTGGFQPQHF. The DNA of the CDR3 is TGTGCCATCAGCGGGACAGGGGGATTTCAGCCCCAGCATTTT.

CDR3 amino acids: CAWSRTGGAANEKLFF. CDR3 DNA: TGTGCCTGGAGTCGGACAGGGGGCGCGGCTAATGAAAAACTGTTTTTT. The genes are TRBV30 and TRBJ1-4, with 11 bases identical to TRBD1. V dropped 2 bases and J dropped 3; count of bases not matched to a gene: 5. The CDR3 is 16 amino acids. CDR1 and CDR2 (germline): GTSNPN, SVGIG (reference sequence).

The chain carries TRBV6-2 or TRBV6-3 and TRBJ2-1, with 11 nucleotides matching TRBD2. This CDR3 spans 14 amino acids. Losses at the gene ends were 6 bases for V and 5 bases for J; bases not matched to a gene: 3. Germline loops: CDR1 MNHEY, CDR2 SVGEGT. CDR3 amino acids: CASSLAGGDNEQFF. The CDR3 nucleotides are TGTGCCAGCAGCCTAGCGGGAGGTGACAATGAGCAGTTCTTC.

This clone was detected only a few times. The chain is built from TRBV7-2 and TRBJ2-1; D gene unclear. Germline V CDR1 and CDR2: SGHTA, FQGNSA. Trimming took 2 bases from V and 4 from J, leaving 6 bases between them. The CDR3 is 13 residues long. The CDR3 spells CASSLNRYNEQFF. DNA for the CDR3: TGTGCCAGCAGCTTAAATAGGTACAATGAGCAGTTCTTC.

The chain links TRBV7-9 to TRBJ2-1, with 7 nucleotides matching TRBD2. V lost 1 base and J lost 6; bases outside the gene matches: 6. The CDR3 consists of 15 residues. CDR1 is SEHNR, CDR2 FQNEAQ, per germline (reference sequence). The CDR3, as DNA: TGTGCCAGCAGCTTAGTCCCCGGGGGGATCAATGAGCAGTTCTTC. It yields the protein CASSLVPGGINEQFF.

J is TRBJ2-7 and V is TRBV10-3; D perhaps matches TRBD2 (6 bases). Germline values: CDR1 ENHRY, CDR2 SYGVKD. Trimming removed 10 bases at V and 4 bases at J, with 20 bases between. The CDR3 sequence is 14 residues long. The CDR3 sequence is CATRASAREYEQYF. The CDR3 region has the DNA TGTGCCACCAGGGCTAGCGCACGAGAATACGAGCAGTACTTC.

The rearrangement links TRBV11-3 to TRBJ2-1, with D tentatively TRBD1 (6 bases). V dropped 1 base and J dropped 4 bases, with 20 bases sitting between them. CDR3 length: 18 amino acids. Germline V gene data show CDR1 as SGHNT and CDR2 as YENEEA. The CDR3 DNA is TGTGCCAGCAGCTTAGGACGGACCCTAGAAAGGGGGTACAATGAGCAGTTCTTC. This translates into CASSLGRTLERGYNEQFF.